One sample yielded the 3 T cell receptor beta chains listed below, sequenced in a study of CD4+ T cells in melanoma. Clones were sequenced by immunoSEQ multiplex PCR, and TCRdb holds only the in-frame ones, with some missing. The data hold 15,000 to 20,000 clones, with about 85% observed a single time. The sequenced sample was cells from a culture (not recorded whether cultured in vitro). These receptors all stem from a human donor with melanoma.

The V gene is TRBV5-5, the J gene TRBJ2-3; D gene uncertain. V was cut by 3 bases and J by 6 bases, with 8 bases left in between. The CDR3 length is 12 residues. The germline gives CDR1 SGHKS, CDR2 YYEKEE (reference sequence). The DNA of the CDR3 is TGTGCCAGCAGCTGGACCGTTGATACGCAGTATTTT. Its protein is CASSWTVDTQYF.

The chain couples TRBV19 to TRBJ1-1; tentative D call: TRBD1 (5 bases). CDR1 LNHDA and CDR2 SQIVND come from the germline V gene (reference sequence). V was clipped by 6 bases and J by 4 bases, with 21 bases between them. The CDR3 extends over 16 amino acids. The CDR3 here is CASRTGLSRDGTEAFF. In DNA form, the CDR3 reads TGTGCCAGTAGGACGGGACTTTCGAGGGATGGCACTGAAGCTTTCTTT. Full variable domain (outside the CDR3, taken from reference TRBV19 and TRBJ1-1): DGGITQSPKYLFRKEGQNVTLSCEQNLNHDAMYWYRQDPGQGLRLIYYSQIVNDFQKGDIAEGYSVSREKKESFPLTVTSAQKNPTAFYLCASRTGLSRDGTEAFFGQGTRLTVV.

As concerns this clone: This sample includes further DNA sequences coding for the same CDR3. The V and J genes are TRBV30 and TRBJ1-5; no firm D call. Trimming shortened V by 0 bases and J by 7 bases, and 10 bases separated the two germline ends. The germline CDR1 and CDR2 sequences are GTSNPN and SVGIG (reference sequence). This CDR3 has 13 amino acids. The CDR3 reads CAWSVAGSQPQHF. The DNA for the CDR3 is TGTGCCTGGAGTGTAGCGGGTTCGCAGCCCCAGCATTTT.